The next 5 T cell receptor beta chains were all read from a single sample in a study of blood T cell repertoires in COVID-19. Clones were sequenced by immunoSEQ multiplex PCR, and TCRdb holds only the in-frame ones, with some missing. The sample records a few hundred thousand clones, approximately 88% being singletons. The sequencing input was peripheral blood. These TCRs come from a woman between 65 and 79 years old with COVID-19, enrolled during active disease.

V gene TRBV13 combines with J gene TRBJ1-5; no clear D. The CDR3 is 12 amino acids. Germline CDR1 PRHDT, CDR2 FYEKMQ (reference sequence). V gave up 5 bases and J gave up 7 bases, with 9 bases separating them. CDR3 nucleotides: TGTGCCAGCAGCCTGTTTCAGCAGCCCCAGCATTTT. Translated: CASSLFQQPQHF.

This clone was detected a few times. CDR3 sequence reads: CASSLSEMAEAFF. The CDR3 DNA follows: TGTGCCAGCAGCTTATCGGAGATGGCTGAAGCTTTCTTT. This chain uses TRBV7-3 with TRBJ1-1; D uncertain. The CDR3 is 13 amino acids. Germline CDR1 is SGHTA and CDR2 is FQGTGA. Trimming removed 2 bases at V and 6 bases at J, with 10 bases between.

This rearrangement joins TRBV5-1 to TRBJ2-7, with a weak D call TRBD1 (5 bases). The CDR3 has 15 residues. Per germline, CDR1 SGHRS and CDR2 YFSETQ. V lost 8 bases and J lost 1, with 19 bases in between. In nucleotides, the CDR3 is TGCGCCAGTGCCCTTACCGACAGCCTATCCTACGAGCAGTACTTC. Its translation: CASALTDSLSYEQYF.

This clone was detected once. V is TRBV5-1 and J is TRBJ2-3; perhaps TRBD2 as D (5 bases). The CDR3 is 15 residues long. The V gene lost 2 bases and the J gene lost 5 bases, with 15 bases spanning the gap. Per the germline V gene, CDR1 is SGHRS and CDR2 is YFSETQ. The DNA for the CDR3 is TGCGCCAGCAGCTTTCGGCGGGCCCGGGGAGATACGCAGTATTTT. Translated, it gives CASSFRRARGDTQYF.

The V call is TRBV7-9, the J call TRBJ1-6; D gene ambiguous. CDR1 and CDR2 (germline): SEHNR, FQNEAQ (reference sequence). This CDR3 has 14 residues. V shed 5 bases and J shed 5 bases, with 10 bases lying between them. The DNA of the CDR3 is TGTGCCAGCAGCCTCGACGGAGATAATTCACCCCTCCACTTT. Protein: CASSLDGDNSPLHF. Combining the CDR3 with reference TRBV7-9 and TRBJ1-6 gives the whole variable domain DTGVSQNPRHKITKRGQNVTFRCDPISEHNRLYWYRQTLGQGPEFLTYFQNEAQLEKSRLLSDRFSAERPKGSFSTLEIQRTEQGDSAMYLCASSLDGDNSPLHFGNGTRLTVT.